Below, 26 T cell receptor beta chains from the same sample are listed, as sequenced in a study of CD8 T cells in Susac syndrome (dated by TCRdb to between 2019 and 2020). The library was built by means of the immunoSEQ multiplex PCR assay. RNA was extracted using the RNeasy kit, and roughly 0.5 to 1 ug of the RNA was reverse transcribed with random hexamers. TCRdb took the public reads, trimmed them with fastp at Q25, ran MiXCR for clone calling and kept in-frame beta chains. Every entry covers one CDR3 protein and lists the most common genes and DNA from its rows. This sample gives about 240,000 distinct CDR3 sequences in total; approximately 95% of them show up just once. About 0.095% of the sample is taken by the ten largest. Input material: CD4+ T cells from PBMCs. These TCRs come from a human donor with Susac syndrome.

J is TRBJ2-7 and V is TRBV3-1; 9 nucleotides line up with TRBD1. The J segment lost 4 bases and the V segment lost 1 base, leaving 11 bases of the junction unmatched. Germline CDR1 and CDR2: LGHDT and YNNKEL (reference sequence). The CDR3 is made up of 17 amino acids. CDR3 in amino acids: CASSQVRGLDRGYEQYF. CDR3 in DNA: TGTGCCAGCAGCCAAGTCCGCGGTCTGGACAGGGGATACGAGCAGTACTTC.

The J gene is TRBJ2-7, the V gene TRBV6-5; 7 bases map to TRBD2. Germline CDR1 MNHEY, CDR2 SVGAGI. The CDR3 extends over 15 amino acids. Unmatched junction bases numbered 9, after V lost 6 bases and J lost 1 base. This chain's CDR3 is CASSSGGKGSYEQYF. The CDR3 bases are TGTGCCAGCAGCTCCGGGGGGAAAGGATCCTACGAGCAGTACTTC.

The V call is TRBV7-9, the J call TRBJ2-3; D is undetermined. Looked up from germline, CDR1 is SEHNR and CDR2 is FQNEAQ (reference sequence). V was shortened by 3 bases and J by 1 base, with 8 bases between the two germline ends. CDR3 length equals 14 residues. DNA for the CDR3: TGTGCCAGCAGCTTCGCCCATGGCACAGATACGCAGTATTTT. Residues: CASSFAHGTDTQYF. The entire variable domain, with the rest obtained from reference TRBV7-9 and TRBJ2-3, is as follows: DTGVSQNPRHKITKRGQNVTFRCDPISEHNRLYWYRQTLGQGPEFLTYFQNEAQLEKSRLLSDRFSAERPKGSFSTLEIQRTEQGDSAMYLCASSFAHGTDTQYFGPGTRLTVL.

The chain employs TRBV6-2 or TRBV6-3 and TRBJ2-5; D gene uncertain. In germline, CDR1 is MNHEY, CDR2 SVGEGT. Trimming took off 6 bases at V and 0 bases at J, with 11 bases between the two ends. The CDR3 extends over 14 amino acids. In nucleotides, the CDR3 is TGTGCCAGCAGCCCCGGATCGTACCAAGAGACCCAGTACTTC. Amino acid sequence: CASSPGSYQETQYF.

J is TRBJ1-1 and V is TRBV4-1, with TRBD1 matching over 10 bases. Germline assignment: CDR1 MGHRA and CDR2 YSYEKL. This CDR3 is built from 16 residues. After removal of 5 bases from V and 1 base from J, the junction contained 7 bases not matched to a gene. The CDR3 reads CASSTTGGRSNTEAFF. CDR3 nucleotides: TGCGCCAGCAGCACGACAGGGGGCAGGTCGAACACTGAAGCTTTCTTT.

This chain connects TRBV7-9 to TRBJ1-3; TRBD1 is a possible D gene (5 bases). This CDR3 has 14 residues. Trimming cost V 6 bases and J 2 bases, with 11 bases left between them. Germline V gives CDR1 SEHNR, CDR2 FQNEAQ (reference sequence). Written as DNA, the CDR3 is TGTGCCAGCAGGGCGACAGTTCCTGGAAACACCATATATTTT. Protein sequence: CASRATVPGNTIYF.

The V call is TRBV28, the J call TRBJ1-4; unclear D gene. CDR1 and CDR2 (germline): MDHEN, SYDVKM. V was cut by 2 bases and J by 4 bases, with 5 bases left in between. The CDR3 has 13 residues. CDR3 sequence (DNA): TGTGCCAGCAGTTTAGGGCATAATGAAAAACTGTTTTTT. Its protein is CASSLGHNEKLFF. Based on the CDR3 plus reference TRBV28 and TRBJ1-4, the full variable domain is DVKVTQSSRYLVKRTGEKVFLECVQDMDHENMFWYRQDPGLGLRLIYFSYDVKMKEKGDIPEGYSVSREKKERFSLILESASTNQTSMYLCASSLGHNEKLFFGSGTQLSVL.

This sequence joins TRBV7-3 and TRBJ2-3; D remains ambiguous. Trimming took off 1 base at V and 2 bases at J, with 4 bases between the two ends. This CDR3 has 13 amino acids. Germline assignment: CDR1 SGHTA and CDR2 FQGTGA. CDR3 bases: TGTGCCAGCAGCTTAAGGGACACAGATACGCAGTATTTT. Translated, it gives CASSLRDTDTQYF.

This chain links TRBV20-1 with TRBJ2-5, with 8 bases fitting TRBD1. CDR1 and CDR2 from the germline V gene are DFQATT and SNEGSKA (reference sequence). The CDR3 covers 15 residues. V trimming: 5 bases; J trimming: 5 bases; junction bases outside the gene matches: 13. CDR3 loop: CSAPPDRGRRETQYF. In DNA form, the CDR3 reads TGCAGTGCTCCGCCCGACAGGGGCCGCCGTGAGACCCAGTACTTC.

The chain employs TRBV5-6 and TRBJ1-1, with a weak D call TRBD1 (5 bases). The germline gives CDR1 SGHDT, CDR2 YYEEEE. CDR3 length: 14 amino acids. The V end was cut by 4 bases, the J end by 5 bases, with 15 bases between. The chain's CDR3 is CASSEPGPMTEAFF. CDR3 DNA: TGTGCCAGCAGCGAACCGGGGCCGATGACTGAAGCTTTCTTT.

CDR3 in DNA: TGTGCCAGCAGCTTACAGGGAGAGACCCAGTACTTC. This translates into CASSLQGETQYF. V usage is TRBV5-6 and J usage is TRBJ2-5; a possible D gene is TRBD1 (6 bases). The CDR3 consists of 12 residues. Per germline, CDR1 SGHDT and CDR2 YYEEEE. The V end was cut by 2 bases, the J end by 4 bases, with 6 bases between. Full variable domain (remainder filled in from reference TRBV5-6 and TRBJ2-5): DAGVTQSPTHLIKTRGQQVTLRCSPKSGHDTVSWYQQALGQGPQFIFQYYEEEERQRGNFPDRFSGHQFPNYSSELNVNALLLGDSALYLCASSLQGETQYFGPGTRLLVL.

The rearrangement links TRBV2 to TRBJ2-5; D tentatively fits TRBD1 or TRBD2 (5 bases each). The germline V and J ends were trimmed by 6 bases and 6 bases, with 14 bases remaining between them. The CDR3 totals 13 residues. The germline V gene has CDR1 SNHLY and CDR2 FYNNEI. CDR3 in DNA: TGTGCCAGCAGGCTTACCGGGGCGAAGACCCAGTACTTC. As protein: CASRLTGAKTQYF.

The chain is built from TRBV12-3 or TRBV12-4 and TRBJ1-5; TRBD1 is a possible D gene (5 bases). This CDR3 is 13 amino acids long. V was pared by 5 bases and J by 3 bases, with 8 bases between. CDR3 DNA: TGTGCCAGCAGTGGGGCCAACAATCAGCCCCAGCATTTT. Amino acid sequence: CASSGANNQPQHF.

This sequence joins TRBV24-1 and TRBJ1-1, with D unresolved. The V and J ends lost 5 bases and 4 bases respectively, with 10 bases between them. In germline, CDR1 is KGHDR, CDR2 SFDVKD. This CDR3 has 13 amino acids. CDR3 nucleotide sequence: TGTGCCACCAGTGGCTGGACGGGCACTGAAGCTTTCTTT. Encoded protein: CATSGWTGTEAFF.

The chain carries TRBV19 and TRBJ2-3; D unresolved. V lost 6 bases to trimming and J lost 0 bases, with 10 bases between them. The CDR3 covers 14 residues. Germline lookup yields CDR1 LNHDA and CDR2 SQIVND (reference sequence). In DNA form, the CDR3 reads TGTGCCAGTAGGGTCTCGGTCAGCACAGATACGCAGTATTTT. Protein sequence: CASRVSVSTDTQYF.

The rearrangement links TRBV23-1 to TRBJ1-1; tentatively, D is TRBD1 (6 bases). TRBV23-1 is an ORF, with its function uncertain. The V gene lost 4 bases and the J gene lost 1 base, with 10 bases spanning the gap. The CDR3 length is 14 residues. CDR3 nucleotides: TGCGCCAGCAGTCGGACACAGGGGAACACTGAAGCTTTCTTT. Protein: CASSRTQGNTEAFF.

The gene calls are TRBV14 and TRBJ2-6, with 7 bases lining up with TRBD1. J lost 2 bases, V lost 5 bases, and 3 bases had no gene match. Germline-derived CDR1 and CDR2 are SGHDN and FVKESK. The CDR3 length is 15 residues. The CDR3 spells CASSYRGAGANVLTF. The CDR3 DNA is TGTGCCAGCAGCTACAGGGGAGCTGGGGCCAACGTCCTGACTTTC.

J is TRBJ1-2 and V is TRBV3-1; 10 bases fit TRBD1. The CDR3 extends over 13 amino acids. V lost 4 bases, J lost 6 bases, and 2 bases stayed unmatched. The germline CDR1 and CDR2 sequences are LGHDT and YNNKEL (reference sequence). CDR3 sequence reads: CASSLGTGDGYTF. The DNA for the CDR3 is TGTGCCAGCAGCCTAGGGACAGGGGATGGCTACACCTTC. Full variable domain (rest looked up from reference TRBV3-1 and TRBJ1-2): DTAVSQTPKYLVTQMGNDKSIKCEQNLGHDTMYWYKQDSKKFLKIMFSYNNKELIINETVPNRFSPKSPDKAHLNLHINSLELGDSAVYFCASSLGTGDGYTFGSGTRLTVV.

This clonotype was seen a single time. This chain links TRBV5-1 with TRBJ1-5; no firm D call. The CDR3 spans 14 residues. Germline V CDR1 and CDR2: SGHRS, YFSETQ. Trimming shortened V by 4 bases and J by 2 bases, and 10 bases separated the two germline ends. DNA of the CDR3: TGCGCCAGCAGCAAGGACGGGGGCAATCAGCCCCAGCATTTT. The encoded protein is CASSKDGGNQPQHF.

This clonotype was found once. The chain links TRBV20-1 to TRBJ2-5, with D unclear. Trimming shortened V by 3 bases and J by 0 bases, and 8 bases separated the two germline ends. In germline, CDR1 is DFQATT, CDR2 SNEGSKA (reference sequence). This CDR3 is 13 amino acids long. The CDR3 bases are TGCAGTGCTAGGGTGCTGTACCAAGAGACCCAGTACTTC. It yields the protein CSARVLYQETQYF.

This rearrangement joins TRBV7-8 to TRBJ1-1; D remains ambiguous. The CDR3 is 14 amino acids. Germline CDR1 is SGHVS and CDR2 is FQNEAQ. Trimming left V 1 base short and J 1 base short, with 7 bases between. The CDR3 region is CASSLERWNTEAFF. The CDR3 DNA follows: TGTGCCAGCAGCTTAGAACGGTGGAACACTGAAGCTTTCTTT.

This clonotype was counted a single time. V and J are TRBV2 and TRBJ2-2, with TRBD2 as a possible D gene (5 bases). CDR3 size: 13 residues. Per germline, CDR1 SNHLY and CDR2 FYNNEI. Trimming took 8 bases from V and 1 from J, leaving 8 bases between them. CDR3 nucleotides: TGTGCCAGCTATAGCGTGAACACCGGGGAGCTGTTTTTT. Protein sequence: CASYSVNTGELFF.

The V gene is TRBV29-1, the J gene TRBJ2-7; TRBD2 aligns across 7 bases. This CDR3 spans 15 amino acids. In germline, CDR1 is SQVTM, CDR2 ANQGSEA. V gave up 0 bases and J gave up 3 bases; unmatched junction bases: 8. CDR3 sequence (DNA): TGCAGCGTTGAAGATTTAAGTGGACTAGTCTACGAGCAGTACTTC. It codes for CSVEDLSGLVYEQYF.

The V call is TRBV5-1, the J call TRBJ1-1, with a weak D call TRBD1 (5 bases). From germline, CDR1 is SGHRS and CDR2 YFSETQ. The V end lost 0 bases, the J end lost 3 bases, and 15 bases lay between the germline ends. This CDR3 is built from 16 residues. The CDR3 DNA is TGCGCCAGCAGCTTGGGGGCAGGGTTGGCCGACACTGAAGCTTTCTTT. It is translated as CASSLGAGLADTEAFF.

This clonotype was seen a single time. The chain has TRBV30 and TRBJ2-1; 8 bases agree with TRBD2. This CDR3 spans 14 amino acids. CDR1 is GTSNPN and CDR2 is SVGIG in the germline V gene (reference sequence). With 3 bases clipped from V and 1 base from J, the junction kept 2 bases outside the gene matches. The CDR3 nucleotides read TGTGCCTGGAGGGGGACTAGATCCTACAATGAGCAGTTCTTC. Translated, it gives CAWRGTRSYNEQFF.

The V call is TRBV15, the J call TRBJ2-3, with 12 bases that match TRBD2. Germline values: CDR1 LNHNV, CDR2 YYDKDF (reference sequence). This CDR3 contains 15 residues. V lost 9 bases to trimming and J lost 5 bases; unmatched junction nucleotides: 9. CDR3 bases: TGTGCCACGCAGAAACCGGGACTAGCGGGAGATACGCAGTATTTT. This encodes CATQKPGLAGDTQYF.